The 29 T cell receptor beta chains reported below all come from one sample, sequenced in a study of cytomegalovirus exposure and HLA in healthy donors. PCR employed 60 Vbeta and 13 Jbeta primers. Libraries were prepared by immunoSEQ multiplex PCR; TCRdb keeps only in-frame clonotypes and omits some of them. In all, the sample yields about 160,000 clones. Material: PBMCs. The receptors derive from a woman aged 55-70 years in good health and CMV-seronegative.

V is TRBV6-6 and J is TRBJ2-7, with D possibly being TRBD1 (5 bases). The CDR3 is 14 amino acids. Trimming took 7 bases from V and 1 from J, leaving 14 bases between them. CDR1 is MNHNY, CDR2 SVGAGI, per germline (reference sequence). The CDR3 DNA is TGTGCCAGCACCCCCCGCAAGGGGTCCTACGAGCAGTACTTC. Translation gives CASTPRKGSYEQYF.

CDR3 nucleotides: TGTGCCAGCAGCTTGGACAGACTGACTAGCGGGAGGGAGGAGACCCAGTACTTC. It translates to CASSLDRLTSGREETQYF. The chain employs TRBV5-6 and TRBJ2-5; TRBD2 matches 14 bases. Germline values: CDR1 SGHDT, CDR2 YYEEEE. V lost 0 bases and J lost 5; bases outside the gene matches: 9. The CDR3 runs 18 residues.

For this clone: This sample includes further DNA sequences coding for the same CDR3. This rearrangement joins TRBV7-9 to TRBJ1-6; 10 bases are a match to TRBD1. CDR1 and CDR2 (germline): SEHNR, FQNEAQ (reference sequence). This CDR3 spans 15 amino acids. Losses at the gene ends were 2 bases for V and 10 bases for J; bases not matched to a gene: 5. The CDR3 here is CASSLWDRGRSPLHF. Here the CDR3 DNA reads TGTGCCAGCAGCTTATGGGACAGGGGAAGATCACCCCTCCACTTT.

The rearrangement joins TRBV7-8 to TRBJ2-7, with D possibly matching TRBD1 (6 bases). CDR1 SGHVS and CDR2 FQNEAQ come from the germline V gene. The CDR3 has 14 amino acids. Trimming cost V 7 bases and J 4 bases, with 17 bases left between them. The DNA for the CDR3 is TGTGCCAGCAATCGTCAGGGGTTGAGGTACGAGCAGTACTTC. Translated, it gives CASNRQGLRYEQYF.

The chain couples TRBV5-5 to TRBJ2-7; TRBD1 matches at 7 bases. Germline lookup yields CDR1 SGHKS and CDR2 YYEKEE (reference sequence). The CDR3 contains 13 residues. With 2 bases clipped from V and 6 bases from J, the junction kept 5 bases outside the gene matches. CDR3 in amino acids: CASSFDRALEQYF. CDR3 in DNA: TGTGCCAGCAGCTTCGACAGGGCTCTCGAGCAGTACTTC.

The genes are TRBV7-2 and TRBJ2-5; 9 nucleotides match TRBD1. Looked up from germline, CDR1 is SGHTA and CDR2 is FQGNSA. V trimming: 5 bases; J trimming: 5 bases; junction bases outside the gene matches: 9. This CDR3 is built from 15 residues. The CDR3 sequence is CASSIRTGEMETQYF. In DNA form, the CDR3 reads TGTGCCAGCAGCATCCGGACAGGGGAAATGGAGACCCAGTACTTC.

CDR3: CASSEGNDRTPEAFF. The CDR3 DNA reads TGTGCCAGCAGTGAGGGAAACGACAGGACCCCTGAAGCTTTCTTT. V and J are TRBV6-1 and TRBJ1-1; D might be TRBD1 (6 bases). CDR1 MNHNS and CDR2 SASEGT come from the germline V gene. The CDR3 is 15 residues long. V shed 3 bases and J shed 6 bases, with 17 bases lying between them.

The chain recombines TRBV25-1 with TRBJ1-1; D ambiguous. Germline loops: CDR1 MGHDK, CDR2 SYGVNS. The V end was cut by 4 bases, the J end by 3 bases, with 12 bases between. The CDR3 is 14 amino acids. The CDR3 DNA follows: TGTGCCAGCAGTGTCCAGGCGGAGGACACTGAAGCTTTCTTT. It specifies CASSVQAEDTEAFF.

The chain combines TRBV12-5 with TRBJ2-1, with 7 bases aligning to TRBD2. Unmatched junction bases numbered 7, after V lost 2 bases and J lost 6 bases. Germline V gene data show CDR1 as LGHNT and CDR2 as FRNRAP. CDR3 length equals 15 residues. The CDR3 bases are TGTGCTAGTGGTTTGCCCCGGGGGGAGGTCAATGAGCAGTTCTTC. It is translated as CASGLPRGEVNEQFF.

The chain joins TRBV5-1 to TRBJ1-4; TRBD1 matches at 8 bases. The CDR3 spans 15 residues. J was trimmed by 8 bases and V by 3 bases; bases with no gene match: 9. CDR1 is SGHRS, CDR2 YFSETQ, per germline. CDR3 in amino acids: CASSSYGQGGEKLFF. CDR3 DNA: TGCGCCAGCAGCTCCTACGGACAGGGTGGAGAAAAACTGTTTTTT.

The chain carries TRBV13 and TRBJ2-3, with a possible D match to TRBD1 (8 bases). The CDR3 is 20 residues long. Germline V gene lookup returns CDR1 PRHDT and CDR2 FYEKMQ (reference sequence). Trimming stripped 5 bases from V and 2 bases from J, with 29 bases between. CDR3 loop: CASSTRTGRGTPDYTDTQYF. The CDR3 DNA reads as TGTGCCAGCAGCACCCGGACAGGGCGGGGGACTCCGGACTACACAGATACGCAGTATTTT. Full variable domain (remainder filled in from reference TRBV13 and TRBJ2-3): AAGVIQSPRHLIKEKRETATLKCYPIPRHDTVYWYQQGPGQDPQFLISFYEKMQSDKGSIPDRFSAQQFSDYHSELNMSSLELGDSALYFCASSTRTGRGTPDYTDTQYFGPGTRLTVL.

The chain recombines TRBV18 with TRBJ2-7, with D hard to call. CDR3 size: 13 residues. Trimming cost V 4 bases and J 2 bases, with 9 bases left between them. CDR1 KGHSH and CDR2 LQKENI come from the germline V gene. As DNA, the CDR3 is TGTGCCAGCTCACGGGCGCAAACCTACGAGCAGTACTTC. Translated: CASSRAQTYEQYF.

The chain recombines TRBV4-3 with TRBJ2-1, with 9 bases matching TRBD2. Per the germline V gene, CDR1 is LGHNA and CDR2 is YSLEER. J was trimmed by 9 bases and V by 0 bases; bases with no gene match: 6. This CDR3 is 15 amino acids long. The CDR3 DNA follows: TGCGCCAGCAGCCAAGATAGGGCGGGGGGGCTTGAGCAGTTCTTC. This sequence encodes CASSQDRAGGLEQFF.

Written as DNA, the CDR3 is TGCGCCAGCAGTTGGGGCTCGGAGCAGTACTTC. Translating it yields CASSWGSEQYF. V usage is TRBV10-1 and J usage is TRBJ2-7; TRBD1 is a possible D gene (5 bases). Germline values: CDR1 WNHNN, CDR2 SYGVQD (reference sequence). Trimming left V 5 bases short and J 7 bases short, with 9 bases between. There are 11 residues in the CDR3.

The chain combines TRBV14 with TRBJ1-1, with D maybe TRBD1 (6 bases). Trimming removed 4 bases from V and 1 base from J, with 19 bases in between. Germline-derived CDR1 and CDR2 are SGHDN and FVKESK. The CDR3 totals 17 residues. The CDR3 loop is CASSPRLGRGANTEAFF. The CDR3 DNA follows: TGTGCCAGCAGCCCTCGACTGGGTCGGGGGGCGAACACTGAAGCTTTCTTT.

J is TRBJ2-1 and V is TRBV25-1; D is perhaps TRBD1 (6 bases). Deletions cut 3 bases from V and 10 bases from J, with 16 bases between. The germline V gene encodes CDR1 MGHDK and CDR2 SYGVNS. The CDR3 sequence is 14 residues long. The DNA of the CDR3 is TGTGCCAGCAGTGACTTGGGGGCTCTACAAGAGCAGTTCTTC. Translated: CASSDLGALQEQFF. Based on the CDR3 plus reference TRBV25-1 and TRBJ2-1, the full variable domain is EADIYQTPRYLVIGTGKKITLECSQTMGHDKMYWYQQDPGMELHLIHYSYGVNSTEKGDLSSESTVSRIRTEHFPLTLESARPSHTSQYLCASSDLGALQEQFFGPGTRLTVL.

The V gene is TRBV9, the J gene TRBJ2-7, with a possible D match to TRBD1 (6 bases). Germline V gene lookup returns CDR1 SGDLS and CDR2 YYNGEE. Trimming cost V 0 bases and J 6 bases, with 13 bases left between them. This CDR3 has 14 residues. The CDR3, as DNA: TGTGCCAGCAGCGTAGCTACGCAGGGGACCGAGCAGTACTTC. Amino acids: CASSVATQGTEQYF.

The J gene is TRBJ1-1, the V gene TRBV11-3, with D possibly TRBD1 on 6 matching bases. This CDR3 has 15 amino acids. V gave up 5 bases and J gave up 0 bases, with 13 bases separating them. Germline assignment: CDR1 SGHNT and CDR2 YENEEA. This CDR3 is CASSPTRGLNTEAFF. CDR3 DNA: TGTGCCAGCAGCCCAACCAGGGGATTGAACACTGAAGCTTTCTTT.

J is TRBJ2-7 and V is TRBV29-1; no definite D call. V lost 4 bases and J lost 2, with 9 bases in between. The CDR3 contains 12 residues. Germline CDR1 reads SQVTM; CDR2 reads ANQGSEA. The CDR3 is CSVARTPYEQYF. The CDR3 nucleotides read TGCAGCGTTGCCAGAACACCCTACGAGCAGTACTTC.

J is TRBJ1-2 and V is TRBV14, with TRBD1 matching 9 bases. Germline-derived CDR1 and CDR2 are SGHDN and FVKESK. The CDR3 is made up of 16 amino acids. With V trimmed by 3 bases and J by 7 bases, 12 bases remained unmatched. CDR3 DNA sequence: TGTGCCAGCAGCCAGAACCTACCAGGGACAGGGTCTGGCTACACCTTC. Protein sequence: CASSQNLPGTGSGYTF.

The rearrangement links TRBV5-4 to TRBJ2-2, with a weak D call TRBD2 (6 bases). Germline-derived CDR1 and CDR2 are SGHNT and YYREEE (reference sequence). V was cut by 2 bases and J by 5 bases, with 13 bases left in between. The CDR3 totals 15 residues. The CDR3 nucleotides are TGTGCCAGCAGCTTCGGGAGAGGTAGAACCGGGGAGCTGTTTTTT. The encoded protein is CASSFGRGRTGELFF.

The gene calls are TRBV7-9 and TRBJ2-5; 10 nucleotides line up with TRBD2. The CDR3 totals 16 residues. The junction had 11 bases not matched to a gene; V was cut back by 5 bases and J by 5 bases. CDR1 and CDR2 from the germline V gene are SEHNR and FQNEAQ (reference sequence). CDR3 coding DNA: TGTGCCAGCAGCGGTCAGCGGGAGGGCCTGGGGGAGACCCAGTACTTC. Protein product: CASSGQREGLGETQYF.

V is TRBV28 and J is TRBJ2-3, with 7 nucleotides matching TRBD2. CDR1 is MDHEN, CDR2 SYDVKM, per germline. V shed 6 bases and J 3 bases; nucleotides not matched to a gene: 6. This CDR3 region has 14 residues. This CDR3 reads CASRGWGGTDTQYF. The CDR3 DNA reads TGTGCCAGCAGGGGGTGGGGGGGTACAGATACGCAGTATTTT.

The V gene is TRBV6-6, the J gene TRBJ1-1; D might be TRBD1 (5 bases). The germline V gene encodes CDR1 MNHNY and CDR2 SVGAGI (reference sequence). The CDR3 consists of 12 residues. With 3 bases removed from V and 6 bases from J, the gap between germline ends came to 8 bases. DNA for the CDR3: TGTGCCAGCAGTTATGTGACAGCTGAAGCTTTCTTT. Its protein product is CASSYVTAEAFF.

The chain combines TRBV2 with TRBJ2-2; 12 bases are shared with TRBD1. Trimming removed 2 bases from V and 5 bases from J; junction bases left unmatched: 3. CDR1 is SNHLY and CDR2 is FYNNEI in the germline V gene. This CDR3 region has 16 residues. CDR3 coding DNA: TGTGCCAGCAGTGAAAGGGACAGGGGGCGGACCGGGGAGCTGTTTTTT. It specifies CASSERDRGRTGELFF.

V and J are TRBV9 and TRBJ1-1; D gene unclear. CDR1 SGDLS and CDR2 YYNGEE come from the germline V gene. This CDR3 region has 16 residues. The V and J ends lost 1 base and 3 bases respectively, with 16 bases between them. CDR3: CASSVLSSMLHTEAFF. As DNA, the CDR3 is TGTGCCAGCAGCGTATTGTCGAGCATGCTCCACACTGAAGCTTTCTTT.

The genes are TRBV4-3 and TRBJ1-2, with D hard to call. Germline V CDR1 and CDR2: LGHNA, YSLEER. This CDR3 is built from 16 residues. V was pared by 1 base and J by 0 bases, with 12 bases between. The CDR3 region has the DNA TGCGCCAGCAGCCAAGTTGCAGGCACTCCTAACTATGGCTACACCTTC. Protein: CASSQVAGTPNYGYTF.

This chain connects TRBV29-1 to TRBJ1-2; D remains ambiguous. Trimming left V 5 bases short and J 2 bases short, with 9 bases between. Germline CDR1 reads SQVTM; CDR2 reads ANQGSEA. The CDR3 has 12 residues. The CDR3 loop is CSVYDGNYGYTF. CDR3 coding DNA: TGCAGCGTTTATGACGGGAACTATGGCTACACCTTC.

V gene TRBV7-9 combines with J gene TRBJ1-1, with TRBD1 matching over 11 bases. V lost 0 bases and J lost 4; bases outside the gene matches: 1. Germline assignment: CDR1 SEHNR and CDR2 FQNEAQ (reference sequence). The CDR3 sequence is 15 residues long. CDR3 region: CASSLAGTGGTEAFF. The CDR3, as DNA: TGTGCCAGCAGCTTAGCCGGGACAGGGGGCACTGAAGCTTTCTTT. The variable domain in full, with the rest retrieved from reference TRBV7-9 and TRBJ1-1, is DTGVSQNPRHKITKRGQNVTFRCDPISEHNRLYWYRQTLGQGPEFLTYFQNEAQLEKSRLLSDRFSAERPKGSFSTLEIQRTEQGDSAMYLCASSLAGTGGTEAFFGQGTRLTVV.